This paragraph covers one T cell receptor beta chain sequence. This sample is drawn from a study of blood T cells in healthy people across ages. A second 7 to 11 cycle PCR used barcoded and J-beta primers. MiXCR was run by TCRdb on the 5' RACE reads, yielding one entry per CDR3 protein. The table shows hundreds of thousands of distinct CDR3 sequences, with 46% occurring only once. The people who gave samples were healthy Caucasians from Russia, aged roughly 6 to 95. The CDR3 runs 13 residues. Germline V lookup: CDR1 DFQATT, CDR2 SNEGSKA (reference sequence). The sequenced material came from blood. The chain has TRBV20-1 and TRBJ2-4, with 9 bases identical to TRBD1. The J call is doubtful: the DNA matches TRBJ2-7 better. The sequence came from a man at least 80 years old in good health. CDR3 sequence reads: CSAGDRVAYEQYF. The CDR3 DNA is TGCAGTGCCGGGGACAGGGTGGCCTACGAGCAGTACTTC.